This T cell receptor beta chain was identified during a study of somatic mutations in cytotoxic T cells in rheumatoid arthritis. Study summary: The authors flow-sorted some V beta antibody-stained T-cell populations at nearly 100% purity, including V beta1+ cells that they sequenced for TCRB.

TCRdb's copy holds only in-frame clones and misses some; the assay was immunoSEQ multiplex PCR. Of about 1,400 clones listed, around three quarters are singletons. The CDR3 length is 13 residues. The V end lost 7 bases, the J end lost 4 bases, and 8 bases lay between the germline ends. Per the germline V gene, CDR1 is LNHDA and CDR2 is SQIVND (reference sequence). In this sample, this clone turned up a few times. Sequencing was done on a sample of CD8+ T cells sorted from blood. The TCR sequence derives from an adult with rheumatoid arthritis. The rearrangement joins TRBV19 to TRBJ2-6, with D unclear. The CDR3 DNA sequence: TGTGCCAGTATGGTCGGGGGGGCCAACGTCCTGACTTTC. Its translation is CASMVGGANVLTF.